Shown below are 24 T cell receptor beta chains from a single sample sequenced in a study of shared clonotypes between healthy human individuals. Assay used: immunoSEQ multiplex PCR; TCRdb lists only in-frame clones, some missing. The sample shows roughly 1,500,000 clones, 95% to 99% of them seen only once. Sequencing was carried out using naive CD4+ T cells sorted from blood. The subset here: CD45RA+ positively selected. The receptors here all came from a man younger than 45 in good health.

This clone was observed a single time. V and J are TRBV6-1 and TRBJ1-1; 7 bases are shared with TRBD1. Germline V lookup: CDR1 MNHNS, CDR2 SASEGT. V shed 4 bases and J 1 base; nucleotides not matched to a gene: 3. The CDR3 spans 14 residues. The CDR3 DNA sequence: TGTGCCAGCAGTGGGACAGGACCGAACACTGAAGCTTTCTTT. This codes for CASSGTGPNTEAFF.

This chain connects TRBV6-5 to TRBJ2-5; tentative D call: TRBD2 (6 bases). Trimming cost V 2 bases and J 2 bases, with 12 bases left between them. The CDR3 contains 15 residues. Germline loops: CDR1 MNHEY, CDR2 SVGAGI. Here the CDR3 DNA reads TGTGCCAGCAGTTACGAAGGGACTCGACAAGAGACCCAGTACTTC. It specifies CASSYEGTRQETQYF.

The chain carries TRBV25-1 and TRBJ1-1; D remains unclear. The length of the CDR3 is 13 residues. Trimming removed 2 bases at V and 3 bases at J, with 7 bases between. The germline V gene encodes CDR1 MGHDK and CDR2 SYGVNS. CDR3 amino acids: CASSEGFYTEAFF. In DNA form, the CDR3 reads TGTGCCAGCAGTGAAGGGTTTTACACTGAAGCTTTCTTT.

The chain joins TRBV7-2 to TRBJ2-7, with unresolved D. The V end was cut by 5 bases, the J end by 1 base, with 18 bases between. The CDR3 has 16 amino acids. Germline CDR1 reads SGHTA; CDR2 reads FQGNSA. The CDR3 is CASSARVVLKSYEQYF. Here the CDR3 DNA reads TGTGCCAGCAGCGCCCGCGTGGTTCTAAAGTCCTACGAGCAGTACTTC.

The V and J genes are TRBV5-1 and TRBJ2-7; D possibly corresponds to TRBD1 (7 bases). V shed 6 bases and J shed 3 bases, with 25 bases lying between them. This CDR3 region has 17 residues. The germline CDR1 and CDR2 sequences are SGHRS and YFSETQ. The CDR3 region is CASTIGGGSNVLYEQYF. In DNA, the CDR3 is TGCGCCAGCACCATCGGAGGGGGCAGCAACGTCCTCTACGAGCAGTACTTC.

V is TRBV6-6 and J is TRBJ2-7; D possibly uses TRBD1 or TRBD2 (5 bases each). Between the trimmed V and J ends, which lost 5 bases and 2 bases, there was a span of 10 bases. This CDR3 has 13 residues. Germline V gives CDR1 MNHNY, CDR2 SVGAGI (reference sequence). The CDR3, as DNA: TGTGCCAGCAGTCAGACGGGACCCTACGAGCAGTACTTC. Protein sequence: CASSQTGPYEQYF.

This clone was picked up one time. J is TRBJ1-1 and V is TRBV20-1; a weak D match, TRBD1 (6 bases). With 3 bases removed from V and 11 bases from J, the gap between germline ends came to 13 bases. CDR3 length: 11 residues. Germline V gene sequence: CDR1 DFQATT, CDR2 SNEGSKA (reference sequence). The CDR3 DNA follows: TGCAGTGCTAGTCCAGGGGATATGGCTTTCTTT. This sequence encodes CSASPGDMAFF.

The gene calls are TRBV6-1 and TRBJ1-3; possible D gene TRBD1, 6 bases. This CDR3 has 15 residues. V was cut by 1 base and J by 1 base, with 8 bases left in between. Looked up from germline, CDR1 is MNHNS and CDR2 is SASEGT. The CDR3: CASSEGTASGNTIYF. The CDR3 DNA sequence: TGTGCCAGCAGTGAAGGGACAGCTTCTGGAAACACCATATATTTT.

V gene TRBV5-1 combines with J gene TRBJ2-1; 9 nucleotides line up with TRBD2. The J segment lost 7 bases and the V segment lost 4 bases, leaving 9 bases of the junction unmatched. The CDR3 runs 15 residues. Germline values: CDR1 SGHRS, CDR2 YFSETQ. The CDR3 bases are TGCGCCAGCAGCGTTCTTGCGGGAGGGGTAAATGAGCAGTTCTTC. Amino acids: CASSVLAGGVNEQFF. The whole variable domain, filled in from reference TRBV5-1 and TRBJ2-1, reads KAGVTQTPRYLIKTRGQQVTLSCSPISGHRSVSWYQQTPGQGLQFLFEYFSETQRNKGNFPGRFSGRQFSNSRSEMNVSTLELGDSALYLCASSVLAGGVNEQFFGPGTRLTVL.

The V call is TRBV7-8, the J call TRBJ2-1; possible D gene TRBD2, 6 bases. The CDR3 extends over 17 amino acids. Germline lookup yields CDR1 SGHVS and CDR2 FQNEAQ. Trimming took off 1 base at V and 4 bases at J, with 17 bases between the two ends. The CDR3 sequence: CASSLVGGTGPYNEQFF. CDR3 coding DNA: TGTGCCAGCAGCTTAGTCGGTGGGACTGGGCCTTACAATGAGCAGTTCTTC.

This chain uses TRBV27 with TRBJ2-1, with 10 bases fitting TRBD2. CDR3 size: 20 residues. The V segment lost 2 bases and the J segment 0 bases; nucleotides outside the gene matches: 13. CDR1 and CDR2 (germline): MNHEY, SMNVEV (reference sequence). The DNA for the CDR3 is TGTGCCAGCAGTTTAGGGTCTAGCGGGAGAATCCCAAGCTCCTACAATGAGCAGTTCTTC. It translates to CASSLGSSGRIPSSYNEQFF.

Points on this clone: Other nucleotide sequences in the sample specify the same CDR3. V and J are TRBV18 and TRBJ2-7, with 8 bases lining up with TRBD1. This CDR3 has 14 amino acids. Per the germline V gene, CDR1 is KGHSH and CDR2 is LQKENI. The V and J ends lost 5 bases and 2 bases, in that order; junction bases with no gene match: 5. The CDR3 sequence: CASSIGQGPYEQYF. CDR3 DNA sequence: TGTGCCAGCTCAATCGGACAGGGCCCCTACGAGCAGTACTTC.

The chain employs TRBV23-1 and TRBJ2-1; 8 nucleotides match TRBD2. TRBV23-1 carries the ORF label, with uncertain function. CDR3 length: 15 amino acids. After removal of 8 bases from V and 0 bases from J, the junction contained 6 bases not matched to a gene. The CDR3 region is CASSREGRSYNEQFF. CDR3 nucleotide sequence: TGCGCCAGCTCCCGGGAGGGCCGCTCCTACAATGAGCAGTTCTTC.

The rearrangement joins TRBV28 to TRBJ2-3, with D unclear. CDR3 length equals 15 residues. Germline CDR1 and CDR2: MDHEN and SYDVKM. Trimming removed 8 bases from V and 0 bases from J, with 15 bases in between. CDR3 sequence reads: CASPPVGRSTDTQYF. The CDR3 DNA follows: TGTGCCAGCCCTCCCGTCGGGCGTAGCACAGATACGCAGTATTTT.

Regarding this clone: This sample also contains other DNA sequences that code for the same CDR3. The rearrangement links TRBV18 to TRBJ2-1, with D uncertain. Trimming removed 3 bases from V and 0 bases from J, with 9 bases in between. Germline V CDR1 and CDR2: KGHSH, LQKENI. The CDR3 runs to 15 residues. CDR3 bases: TGTGCCAGCTCACCCAGCGTGAGCTCCTACAATGAGCAGTTCTTC. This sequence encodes CASSPSVSSYNEQFF.

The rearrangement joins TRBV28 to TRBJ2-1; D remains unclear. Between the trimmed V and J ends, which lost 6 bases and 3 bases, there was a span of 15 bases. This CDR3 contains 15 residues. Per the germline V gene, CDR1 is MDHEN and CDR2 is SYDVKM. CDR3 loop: CASSPPRSLYNEQFF. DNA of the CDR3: TGTGCCAGCAGCCCTCCCAGGAGCCTCTACAATGAGCAGTTCTTC.

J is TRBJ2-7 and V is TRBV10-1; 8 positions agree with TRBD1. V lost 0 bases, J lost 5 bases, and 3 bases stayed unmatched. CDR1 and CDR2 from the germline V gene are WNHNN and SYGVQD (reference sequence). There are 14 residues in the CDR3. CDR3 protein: CASSESGQVHEQYF. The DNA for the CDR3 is TGCGCCAGCAGTGAGTCGGGACAGGTACACGAGCAGTACTTC.

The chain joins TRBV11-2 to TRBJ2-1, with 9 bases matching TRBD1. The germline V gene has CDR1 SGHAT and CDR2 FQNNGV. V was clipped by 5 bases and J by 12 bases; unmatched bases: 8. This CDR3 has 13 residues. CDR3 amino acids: CASSENRGPGQFF. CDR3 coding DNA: TGTGCCAGCAGCGAGAACAGGGGGCCCGGGCAGTTCTTC.

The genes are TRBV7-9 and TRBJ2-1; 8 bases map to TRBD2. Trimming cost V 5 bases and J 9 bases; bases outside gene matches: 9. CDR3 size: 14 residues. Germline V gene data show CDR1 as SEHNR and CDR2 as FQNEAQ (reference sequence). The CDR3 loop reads CASSREGKGSEQFF. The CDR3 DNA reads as TGTGCCAGCAGCCGGGAGGGCAAGGGTAGTGAGCAGTTCTTC.

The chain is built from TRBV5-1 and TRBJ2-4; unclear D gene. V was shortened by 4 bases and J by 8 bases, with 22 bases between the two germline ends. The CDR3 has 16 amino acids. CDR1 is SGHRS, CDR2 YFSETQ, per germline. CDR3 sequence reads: CASSPDGRVDGDIQYF. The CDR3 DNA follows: TGCGCCAGCAGCCCTGACGGACGCGTGGATGGGGACATTCAGTACTTC.

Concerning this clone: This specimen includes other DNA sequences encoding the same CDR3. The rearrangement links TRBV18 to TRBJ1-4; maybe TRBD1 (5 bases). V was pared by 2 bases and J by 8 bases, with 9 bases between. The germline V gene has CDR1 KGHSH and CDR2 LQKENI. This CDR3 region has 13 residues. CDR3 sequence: CASSPGAREKLFF. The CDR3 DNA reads TGTGCCAGCTCACCAGGGGCGCGGGAAAAACTGTTTTTT. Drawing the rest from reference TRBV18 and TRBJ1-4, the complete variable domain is NAGVMQNPRHLVRRRGQEARLRCSPMKGHSHVYWYRQLPEEGLKFMVYLQKENIIDESGMPKERFSAEFPKEGPSILRIQQVVRGDSAAYFCASSPGAREKLFFGSGTQLSVL.

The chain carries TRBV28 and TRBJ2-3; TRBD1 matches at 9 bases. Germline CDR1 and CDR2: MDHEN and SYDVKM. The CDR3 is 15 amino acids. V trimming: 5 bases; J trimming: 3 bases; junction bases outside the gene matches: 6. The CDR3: CASSGTGRGTDTQYF. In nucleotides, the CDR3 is TGTGCCAGCAGTGGGACAGGGAGAGGAACAGATACGCAGTATTTT. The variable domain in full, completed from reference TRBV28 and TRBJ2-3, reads DVKVTQSSRYLVKRTGEKVFLECVQDMDHENMFWYRQDPGLGLRLIYFSYDVKMKEKGDIPEGYSVSREKKERFSLILESASTNQTSMYLCASSGTGRGTDTQYFGPGTRLTVL.

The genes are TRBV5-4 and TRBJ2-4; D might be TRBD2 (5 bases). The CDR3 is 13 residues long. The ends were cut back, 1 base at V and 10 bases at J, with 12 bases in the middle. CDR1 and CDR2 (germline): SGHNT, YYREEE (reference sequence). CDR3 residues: CASSLPGPGIQYF. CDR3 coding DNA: TGTGCCAGCAGCTTGCCGGGTCCGGGGATTCAGTACTTC.

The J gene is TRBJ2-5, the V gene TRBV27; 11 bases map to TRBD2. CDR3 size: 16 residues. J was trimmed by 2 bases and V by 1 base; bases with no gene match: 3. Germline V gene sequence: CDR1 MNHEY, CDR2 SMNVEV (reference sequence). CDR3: CASSLWGTSGQETQYF. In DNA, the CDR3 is TGTGCCAGCAGTTTATGGGGGACTAGCGGACAAGAGACCCAGTACTTC.